A single sample is the source of the 18 T cell receptor beta chains below, sequenced in a study of beta chain features in type 1 diabetes (dated 2018 in TCRdb). Receptor libraries were prepared by the immunoSEQ multiplex PCR assay. All of the isolated RNA was reverse transcribed with the High Capacity cDNA Reverse Transcription Kit, so expressed TCRB transcripts were sequenced. This is the immuneACCESS table as TCRdb keeps it, with only in-frame sequences that have V and J called. A part of the clones is gone; compared with another copy, unresolved V genes explain less than half, and the rest is unexplained. The table for this sample lists 310,000 or so clones; roughly 11% of them were counted only once. The ten largest account for more than 0.015% of the sample. The sequenced sample was naive CD4+ T cells from blood. The intended sense of this specimen's cell subset or site label: true naive CD4+ T cells. Receptor source: a woman in her twenties or thirties in good health.

This rearrangement joins TRBV9 to TRBJ1-2, with D perhaps TRBD1 (5 bases). The CDR3 is 15 amino acids. Germline V gene sequence: CDR1 SGDLS, CDR2 YYNGEE. The V end lost 0 bases, the J end lost 3 bases, and 12 bases lay between the germline ends. CDR3 bases: TGTGCCAGCAGCGTAGTCGGCAGGGATCACTATGGCTACACCTTC. It encodes CASSVVGRDHYGYTF.

V and J are TRBV28 and TRBJ1-2; TRBD1 aligns across 9 bases. V trimming: 5 bases; J trimming: 5 bases; junction bases outside the gene matches: 9. This CDR3 spans 15 amino acids. Germline V gene sequence: CDR1 MDHEN, CDR2 SYDVKM. Here the CDR3 reads CASSPGQGTGYGYTF. CDR3 DNA: TGTGCCAGCAGTCCGGGACAGGGAACGGGGTATGGCTACACCTTC.

There are a few counts of this clone. V and J are TRBV19 and TRBJ1-5, with D unresolved. The CDR3 runs to 13 residues. The ends were cut back, 9 bases at V and 1 base at J, with 10 bases in the middle. Germline values: CDR1 LNHDA, CDR2 SQIVND (reference sequence). CDR3 loop: CASGWWSNQPQHF. The CDR3, as DNA: TGTGCCAGCGGGTGGTGGAGCAATCAGCCCCAGCATTTT. Full variable domain (remainder filled in from reference TRBV19 and TRBJ1-5): DGGITQSPKYLFRKEGQNVTLSCEQNLNHDAMYWYRQDPGQGLRLIYYSQIVNDFQKGDIAEGYSVSREKKESFPLTVTSAQKNPTAFYLCASGWWSNQPQHFGDGTRLSIL.

The chain combines TRBV5-1 with TRBJ1-1; perhaps TRBD1 as D (5 bases). Trimming stripped 0 bases from V and 0 bases from J, with 12 bases between. The CDR3 is 16 amino acids. Germline assignment: CDR1 SGHRS and CDR2 YFSETQ. The CDR3 DNA sequence: TGCGCCAGCAGCTTGGGACAGCCTCTAATGAACACTGAAGCTTTCTTT. Amino acids: CASSLGQPLMNTEAFF.

This clone showed up just a few times. The CDR3 DNA sequence: TGCGCCAGCAGCTCGGGACAGCTGAACACTGAAGCTTTCTTT. The encoded protein is CASSSGQLNTEAFF. This chain connects TRBV5-1 to TRBJ1-1, with 7 positions matching TRBD1. The CDR3 contains 14 residues. CDR1 and CDR2 from the germline V gene are SGHRS and YFSETQ. V shed 3 bases, J shed 0 bases, and the junction held 2 bases outside the gene matches. The variable domain in full, with the rest retrieved from reference TRBV5-1 and TRBJ1-1, is KAGVTQTPRYLIKTRGQQVTLSCSPISGHRSVSWYQQTPGQGLQFLFEYFSETQRNKGNFPGRFSGRQFSNSRSEMNVSTLELGDSALYLCASSSGQLNTEAFFGQGTRLTVV.

This clone appeared a few times. This chain uses TRBV7-2 with TRBJ1-5, with D maybe TRBD1 (5 bases). This CDR3 comprises 15 residues. V gave up 5 bases and J gave up 0 bases, with 11 bases separating them. The germline V gene encodes CDR1 SGHTA and CDR2 FQGNSA. The CDR3 DNA follows: TGTGCCAGCAGCGCAACGGGACTTAGCAATCAGCCCCAGCATTTT. This translates into CASSATGLSNQPQHF.

A few counts support this clone. The chain recombines TRBV27 with TRBJ1-1, with 7 nucleotides matching TRBD1. The germline CDR1 and CDR2 sequences are MNHEY and SMNVEV (reference sequence). The CDR3 extends over 14 amino acids. The J segment lost 5 bases and the V segment lost 3 bases, leaving 6 bases of the junction unmatched. CDR3 in DNA: TGTGCCAGCAGTTTCAGAGGGGGCTGGACTGAAGCTTTCTTT. Amino acids: CASSFRGGWTEAFF.

This clone has more than one count but fewer than ten. At the DNA level, this CDR3 is encoded by other sequences in the same sample as well. The rearrangement joins TRBV4-3 to TRBJ2-1, with TRBD2 matching 8 bases. The CDR3 is 15 residues long. The V segment lost 0 bases and the J segment 4 bases; nucleotides outside the gene matches: 2. Germline values: CDR1 LGHNA, CDR2 YSLEER. CDR3 DNA sequence: TGCGCCAGCAGCCAAGAGGCTAGCGGGTACAATGAGCAGTTCTTC. Amino acid sequence: CASSQEASGYNEQFF.

This chain links TRBV5-6 with TRBJ2-7, with D hard to call. Germline V gives CDR1 SGHDT, CDR2 YYEEEE. The CDR3 extends over 15 amino acids. Trimming stripped 3 bases from V and 0 bases from J, with 13 bases between. The CDR3 DNA follows: TGTGCCAGCAGCTCGAATACCCACATCTCCTACGAGCAGTACTTC. Residues: CASSSNTHISYEQYF.

A few counts support this clone. The chain has TRBV15 and TRBJ2-5; maybe TRBD2 (7 bases). CDR1 is LNHNV, CDR2 YYDKDF, per germline (reference sequence). V was clipped by 0 bases and J by 7 bases, with 12 bases between them. The CDR3 is made up of 14 amino acids. In DNA form, the CDR3 reads TGTGCCACCAGCAGAGATCGGGGGGCGGCGACCCAGTACTTC. It codes for CATSRDRGAATQYF.

This clone occurred a few times. The chain employs TRBV7-9 and TRBJ2-7, with D perhaps matching TRBD2 (5 bases). Germline CDR1 reads SEHNR; CDR2 reads FQNEAQ (reference sequence). Trimming left V 0 bases short and J 6 bases short, with 9 bases between. CDR3 length equals 13 residues. Here the CDR3 reads CASSLAGAAEQYF. DNA for the CDR3: TGTGCCAGCAGCTTAGCGGGAGCAGCCGAGCAGTACTTC.

V usage is TRBV28 and J usage is TRBJ2-3; a weak D match, TRBD1 (5 bases). Between the trimmed V and J ends, which lost 5 bases and 2 bases, there was a span of 14 bases. The germline CDR1 and CDR2 sequences are MDHEN and SYDVKM. The CDR3 runs to 15 residues. CDR3 nucleotides: TGTGCCAGCAGTGCTGGGGCGGATCTCACAGATACGCAGTATTTT. Its protein is CASSAGADLTDTQYF.

This clone has more than one count but fewer than ten. The J gene is TRBJ2-1, the V gene TRBV6-5; 11 nucleotides line up with TRBD2. There are 15 residues in the CDR3. Germline trimming cut 7 bases from V and 10 bases from J; bases unmatched to any gene: 12. The germline CDR1 and CDR2 sequences are MNHEY and SVGAGI. The CDR3 sequence is CASKLQLAGVREQFF. CDR3 DNA sequence: TGTGCCAGCAAGCTACAACTAGCGGGAGTTCGGGAGCAGTTCTTC.

The chain uses TRBV18 and TRBJ2-1; 10 bases agree with TRBD2. The CDR3 totals 15 residues. Germline V gene sequence: CDR1 KGHSH, CDR2 LQKENI. The V gene end was trimmed by 3 bases and the J gene end by 4 bases; junction bases not matched to a gene: 3. The CDR3 DNA is TGTGCCAGCTCACCGATAGCGGGAGGTTACAATGAGCAGTTCTTC. Translated: CASSPIAGGYNEQFF.

For the CDR3, the DNA is TGTGCCAGCAGTTCGACCTCCGGCGGTTCCTACAATGAGCAGTTCTTC. Its protein is CASSSTSGGSYNEQFF. V usage is TRBV27 and J usage is TRBJ2-1; D is ambiguous. Trimming removed 4 bases at V and 1 base at J, with 14 bases between. The germline V gene encodes CDR1 MNHEY and CDR2 SMNVEV (reference sequence). This CDR3 region has 16 residues.

This clone was recorded only once. This rearrangement joins TRBV9 to TRBJ2-5, with 10 positions matching TRBD2. Trimming removed 0 bases from V and 4 bases from J; junction bases left unmatched: 6. In germline, CDR1 is SGDLS, CDR2 YYNGEE. CDR3 size: 16 residues. DNA of the CDR3: TGTGCCAGCAGCGTAGTCGCTAGCGGGAGAAGAGAGACCCAGTACTTC. Protein sequence: CASSVVASGRRETQYF.

This clone was recorded at least ten times. V usage is TRBV30 and J usage is TRBJ1-2; D gene uncertain. Germline CDR1 and CDR2: GTSNPN and SVGIG (reference sequence). The CDR3 runs 11 residues. V lost 4 bases to trimming and J lost 2 bases, with 5 bases between them. The CDR3 nucleotides read TGTGCCTGGACCACAAACTATGGCTACACCTTC. Translated: CAWTTNYGYTF.

This sequence joins TRBV5-1 and TRBJ1-2; unclear D gene. The CDR3 is 13 amino acids. Per germline, CDR1 SGHRS and CDR2 YFSETQ. V was pared by 4 bases and J by 5 bases, with 12 bases between. CDR3 amino acids: CASSGNGDYGYTF. Here the CDR3 DNA reads TGCGCCAGCAGCGGGAACGGGGATTATGGCTACACCTTC.